The next 16 T cell receptor beta chains were all read from a single sample in a study of shared clonotypes between healthy human individuals. Profiling relied on immunoSEQ multiplex PCR, and the TCRdb table lists in-frame clones only, not all of them. Among 2,100,000 or so clones listed, about 94% were seen once. Sample: naive CD4+ T cells sorted from blood. Subset: CD45RA+ positively selected. All receptors come from a man aged 18 to 30 in good health.

The rearrangement uses TRBV6-5 and TRBJ2-7; D call uncertain. Trimming stripped 2 bases from V and 0 bases from J, with 11 bases between. Germline V gene lookup returns CDR1 MNHEY and CDR2 SVGAGI. This CDR3 comprises 15 residues. This chain's CDR3 is CASSYRTDSSYEQYF. In nucleotides, the CDR3 is TGTGCCAGCAGTTACCGGACGGATAGCTCCTACGAGCAGTACTTC.

The J gene is TRBJ1-4, the V gene TRBV5-1; D remains ambiguous. This CDR3 spans 13 amino acids. Trimming removed 4 bases at V and 7 bases at J, with 11 bases between. The V gene's germline CDR1 is SGHRS and CDR2 YFSETQ. The CDR3 nucleotides read TGCGCCAGCAGCACACGGGAGGGTGAAAAACTGTTTTTT. Encoded protein: CASSTREGEKLFF.

This clone came up a few times. Other DNA sequences within the sample encode an identical CDR3. The gene calls are TRBV5-1 and TRBJ2-7, with 8 bases identical to TRBD1. The CDR3 runs to 14 residues. Losses at the gene ends were 4 bases for V and 2 bases for J; bases not matched to a gene: 5. The V gene's germline CDR1 is SGHRS and CDR2 YFSETQ. The CDR3 region is CASSTGQGPYEQYF. In DNA, the CDR3 is TGCGCCAGCAGCACCGGACAGGGCCCCTACGAGCAGTACTTC.

The chain uses TRBV6-5 and TRBJ2-3, with D unclear. In germline, CDR1 is MNHEY, CDR2 SVGAGI. Trimming took off 8 bases at V and 0 bases at J, with 9 bases between the two ends. The CDR3 has 13 residues. DNA for the CDR3: TGTGCCAGCCGGAAGCAAAGCACAGATACGCAGTATTTT. Its protein is CASRKQSTDTQYF.

The chain has TRBV19 and TRBJ1-2; 9 nucleotides agree with TRBD1. The J segment lost 2 bases and the V segment lost 7 bases, leaving 8 bases of the junction unmatched. Germline CDR1 is LNHDA and CDR2 is SQIVND (reference sequence). The CDR3 sequence is 15 residues long. DNA of the CDR3: TGTGCCAGTAACGCCCGGGACAGGGAAAACTATGGCTACACCTTC. It codes for CASNARDRENYGYTF.

The J gene is TRBJ2-7, the V gene TRBV6-5; D is possibly TRBD1 (6 bases). In germline, CDR1 is MNHEY, CDR2 SVGAGI. CDR3 size: 14 residues. With 5 bases removed from V and 12 bases from J, the gap between germline ends came to 23 bases. The CDR3 sequence is CASSEKTGLRDAYF. The CDR3 DNA sequence: TGTGCCAGCAGTGAAAAGACAGGCCTTCGAGATGCGTACTTC.

The rearrangement joins TRBV30 to TRBJ2-6; tentative D call: TRBD2 (5 bases). Germline CDR1 and CDR2: GTSNPN and SVGIG (reference sequence). The CDR3 contains 16 residues. The V gene lost 3 bases and the J gene lost 1 base, with 13 bases spanning the gap. The CDR3: CAWSAGKVSGANVLTF. CDR3 DNA: TGTGCCTGGAGCGCCGGGAAGGTGTCTGGGGCCAACGTCCTGACTTTC.

This sequence joins TRBV6-1 and TRBJ2-7, with D possibly being TRBD1 or TRBD2 (5 bases each). The CDR3 covers 14 residues. In germline, CDR1 is MNHNS, CDR2 SASEGT. V lost 10 bases and J lost 6, with 22 bases in between. CDR3 nucleotides: TGTGCCACCAGACAAGGGACGAAGGCCCCCGAGCAGTACTTC. As protein: CATRQGTKAPEQYF.

CDR3 sequence: CASSRAAGLYLSSYNEQFF. The CDR3 DNA reads TGTGCCAGCAGTCGAGCGGCGGGACTCTATTTGAGCTCCTACAATGAGCAGTTCTTC. This rearrangement joins TRBV5-4 to TRBJ2-1; possibly TRBD2 for D (6 bases). Germline V gene lookup returns CDR1 SGHNT and CDR2 YYREEE (reference sequence). Deletions cut 5 bases from V and 0 bases from J, with 24 bases between. The CDR3 is made up of 19 amino acids.

This clone was seen a single time. Distinct nucleotide sequences in the sample also encode this CDR3. The V gene is TRBV2, the J gene TRBJ2-5; no clear D. The CDR3 is 13 amino acids. Germline values: CDR1 SNHLY, CDR2 FYNNEI. V lost 3 bases to trimming and J lost 2 bases, with 7 bases between them. CDR3 protein: CASSDTRQETQYF. DNA for the CDR3: TGTGCCAGCAGTGACACCCGGCAAGAGACCCAGTACTTC.

This clone was seen a single time. The V gene is TRBV15, the J gene TRBJ2-7, with D possibly called TRBD1 or TRBD2 (5 bases each). The germline CDR1 and CDR2 sequences are LNHNV and YYDKDF (reference sequence). This CDR3 contains 17 residues. The V and J ends lost 4 bases and 4 bases respectively, with 23 bases between them. The CDR3 bases are TGTGCCACCAGCACCCCCGGGTATAAGGGGCGCGGGTACGAGCAGTACTTC. Translating it yields CATSTPGYKGRGYEQYF.

The chain carries TRBV7-9 and TRBJ2-2; D may be TRBD1 (5 bases). This CDR3 region has 18 residues. V gave up 0 bases and J gave up 5 bases, with 19 bases separating them. Per the germline V gene, CDR1 is SEHNR and CDR2 is FQNEAQ (reference sequence). The CDR3, as DNA: TGTGCCAGCAGCTTAGCGCCCCCGAAGGGGCCCGGGACCGGGGAGCTGTTTTTT. Amino acid sequence: CASSLAPPKGPGTGELFF.

The rearrangement links TRBV4-3 to TRBJ2-3, with 10 nucleotides matching TRBD2. The CDR3 is made up of 16 amino acids. Trimming at V came to 3 bases and at J to 3 bases, leaving 6 bases not matched to a gene. CDR1 is LGHNA, CDR2 YSLEER, per germline. CDR3 DNA: TGCGCCAGCAGCCACAGACTAGCGGGCGCTACAGATACGCAGTATTTT. It encodes CASSHRLAGATDTQYF.

This chain uses TRBV6-1 with TRBJ1-5; D gene uncertain. Germline V gene lookup returns CDR1 MNHNS and CDR2 SASEGT. The CDR3 is 13 amino acids. Trimming cost V 5 bases and J 3 bases, with 8 bases left between them. Here the CDR3 DNA reads TGTGCCAGCAGTCGGGAGAACAATCAGCCCCAGCATTTT. Its translation is CASSRENNQPQHF.

CDR3 amino acids: CASSVEPRLAESQETQYF. The CDR3 region has the DNA TGTGCCAGCAGCGTAGAACCCCGACTAGCGGAGTCCCAAGAGACCCAGTACTTC. The rearrangement links TRBV9 to TRBJ2-5, with TRBD2 matching 9 bases. CDR3 length equals 18 residues. V dropped 0 bases and J dropped 1; count of bases not matched to a gene: 10. Germline lookup yields CDR1 SGDLS and CDR2 YYNGEE. The full variable domain, with the rest looked up from reference TRBV9 and TRBJ2-5, is DSGVTQTPKHLITATGQRVTLRCSPRSGDLSVYWYQQSLDQGLQFLIQYYNGEERAKGNILERFSAQQFPDLHSELNLSSLELGDSALYFCASSVEPRLAESQETQYFGPGTRLLVL.

V gene TRBV25-1 combines with J gene TRBJ1-4; unclear D gene. Germline loops: CDR1 MGHDK, CDR2 SYGVNS. V was trimmed by 5 bases and J by 3 bases, leaving 7 bases between them. The CDR3 covers 13 residues. For the CDR3, the DNA is TGTGCCAGCAGTATGTTCCCTAATGAAAAACTGTTTTTT. Amino acid sequence: CASSMFPNEKLFF.